The 11 T cell receptor beta chains given below trace back to one sample, sequenced in a study of blood T cell repertoires in COVID-19. Assay used: immunoSEQ multiplex PCR; TCRdb lists only in-frame clones, some missing. This sample has more than 400,000 clones; 75% to 90% occur once, and the top ten carry under 0.75%. Sequencing was carried out using PBMCs or T cells enriched from blood (not recorded which). These receptors originate from a woman between 18 and 30 years old who had recovered from COVID-19.

CDR3 sequence (DNA): TGTGCCAGCAGCTTGGTGGGGGGGCTTGAGCAGTACTTC. Translating gives CASSLVGGLEQYF. The rearrangement joins TRBV5-6 to TRBJ2-7, with a possible D match to TRBD2 (7 bases). The CDR3 has 13 amino acids. CDR1 and CDR2 (germline): SGHDT, YYEEEE. V was trimmed by 0 bases and J by 7 bases, leaving 11 bases between them. Full variable domain (outside the CDR3, taken from reference TRBV5-6 and TRBJ2-7): DAGVTQSPTHLIKTRGQQVTLRCSPKSGHDTVSWYQQALGQGPQFIFQYYEEEERQRGNFPDRFSGHQFPNYSSELNVNALLLGDSALYLCASSLVGGLEQYFGPGTRLTVT.

The V gene is TRBV6-5, the J gene TRBJ2-7, with a possible D match to TRBD2 (5 bases). The CDR3 spans 14 residues. CDR1 is MNHEY, CDR2 SVGAGI, per germline. Trimming took off 2 bases at V and 6 bases at J, with 14 bases between the two ends. CDR3 residues: CASSYPSPAGEQYF. The DNA for the CDR3 is TGTGCCAGCAGTTACCCCTCCCCGGCGGGCGAGCAGTACTTC.

The chain employs TRBV28 and TRBJ1-4; D may be TRBD1 (6 bases). Trimming stripped 4 bases from V and 8 bases from J, with 17 bases between. This CDR3 has 15 residues. Germline CDR1 reads MDHEN; CDR2 reads SYDVKM. In DNA form, the CDR3 reads TGTGCCAGCAGTTCCCCGGGCCTAAGGGGGGAAAAACTGTTTTTT. Translated, it gives CASSSPGLRGEKLFF.

On this clone itself: Other DNA sequences in this sample translate to the same CDR3. The J gene is TRBJ2-3, the V gene TRBV6-5; TRBD2 aligns across 12 bases. Trimming removed 6 bases from V and 3 bases from J; junction bases left unmatched: 4. CDR3 length: 15 amino acids. Germline-derived CDR1 and CDR2 are MNHEY and SVGAGI. The CDR3 reads CASRSGLAGTDTQYF. The CDR3 region has the DNA TGTGCCAGCAGGAGCGGACTAGCGGGAACAGATACGCAGTATTTT.

In its sample, this clone was seen a few times. V and J are TRBV7-8 and TRBJ2-1; D might be TRBD2 (7 bases). V dropped 1 base and J dropped 15 bases, with 22 bases sitting between them. This CDR3 comprises 15 residues. Germline values: CDR1 SGHVS, CDR2 FQNEAQ. In DNA form, the CDR3 reads TGTGCCAGCAGCTTAGTGGGGCGGGGGCTAGGAGAGGGGTTCTTC. It codes for CASSLVGRGLGEGFF.

This clone appeared a single time. This chain links TRBV5-6 with TRBJ1-1, with D possibly being TRBD1 (6 bases). The V end was cut by 2 bases, the J end by 1 base, with 12 bases between. Germline CDR1 reads SGHDT; CDR2 reads YYEEEE. This CDR3 region has 15 residues. The DNA of the CDR3 is TGTGCCAGCAGCTTAGGGGGAGGGCCGAACACTGAAGCTTTCTTT. Residues: CASSLGGGPNTEAFF.

This chain connects TRBV19 to TRBJ1-1, with TRBD1 identical over 10 bases. Germline V lookup: CDR1 LNHDA, CDR2 SQIVND (reference sequence). Trimming took 4 bases from V and 0 from J; bases not matched to a gene: 14. The CDR3 totals 19 residues. The CDR3 spells CASSTWDRGGVRMNTEAFF. The CDR3 DNA reads as TGTGCCAGTAGTACTTGGGACAGGGGAGGAGTACGCATGAACACTGAAGCTTTCTTT. The full variable domain, in which reference TRBV19 and TRBJ1-1 provide the parts outside the CDR3, is DGGITQSPKYLFRKEGQNVTLSCEQNLNHDAMYWYRQDPGQGLRLIYYSQIVNDFQKGDIAEGYSVSREKKESFPLTVTSAQKNPTAFYLCASSTWDRGGVRMNTEAFFGQGTRLTVV.

The rearrangement uses TRBV30 and TRBJ1-2; D remains unclear. The CDR3 sequence is 14 residues long. Germline loops: CDR1 GTSNPN, CDR2 SVGIG (reference sequence). Trimming shortened V by 4 bases and J by 0 bases, and 12 bases separated the two germline ends. The CDR3 here is CAWTRVDSNYGYTF. The CDR3 DNA is TGTGCCTGGACCCGGGTCGACTCTAACTATGGCTACACCTTC.

V usage is TRBV25-1 and J usage is TRBJ2-7, with TRBD1 matching over 7 bases. Unmatched junction bases numbered 9, after V lost 6 bases and J lost 4 bases. Germline CDR1 is MGHDK and CDR2 is SYGVNS. This CDR3 region has 14 residues. The CDR3 loop reads CASSIIGGQYEQYF. CDR3 coding DNA: TGTGCCAGCAGCATAATAGGGGGACAGTACGAGCAGTACTTC.

The chain combines TRBV15 with TRBJ2-5; 8 positions match TRBD2. This CDR3 contains 16 residues. From germline, CDR1 is LNHNV and CDR2 YYDKDF (reference sequence). The V and J ends lost 3 bases and 3 bases, in that order; junction bases with no gene match: 9. The CDR3 DNA is TGTGCCACCAGCAGGGAACTCGGGGGGGTTAAAGAGACCCAGTACTTC. It translates to CATSRELGGVKETQYF. The full variable domain, completed using reference TRBV15 and TRBJ2-5, is DAMVIQNPRYQVTQFGKPVTLSCSQTLNHNVMYWYQQKSSQAPKLLFHYYDKDFNNEADTPDNFQSRRPNTSFCFLDIRSPGLGDTAMYLCATSRELGGVKETQYFGPGTRLLVL.

This sequence joins TRBV11-3 and TRBJ2-2; 7 nucleotides agree with TRBD1. V lost 5 bases and J lost 0; bases outside the gene matches: 6. There are 16 residues in the CDR3. Germline lookup yields CDR1 SGHNT and CDR2 YENEEA. The CDR3 is CASSQGVYSNTGELFF. Here the CDR3 DNA reads TGTGCCAGCAGCCAGGGGGTCTATTCGAACACCGGGGAGCTGTTTTTT.